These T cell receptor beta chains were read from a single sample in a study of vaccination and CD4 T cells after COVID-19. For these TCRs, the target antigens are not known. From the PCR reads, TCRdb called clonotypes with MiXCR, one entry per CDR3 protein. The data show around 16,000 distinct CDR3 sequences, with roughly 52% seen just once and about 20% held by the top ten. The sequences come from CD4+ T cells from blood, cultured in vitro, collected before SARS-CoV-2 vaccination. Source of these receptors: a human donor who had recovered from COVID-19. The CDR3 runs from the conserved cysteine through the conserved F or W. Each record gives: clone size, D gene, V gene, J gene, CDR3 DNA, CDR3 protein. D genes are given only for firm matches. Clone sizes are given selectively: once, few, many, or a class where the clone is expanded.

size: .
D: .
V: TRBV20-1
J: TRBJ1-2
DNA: TGCAGTGCTCTCCACAGGGATGGGAACTATGGCTACACCTTC
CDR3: CSALHRDGNYGYTF

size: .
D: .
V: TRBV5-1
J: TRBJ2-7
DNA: TGCGCCAGCAGCTTGGTGGGCAGGGGTTCAACATTCGAGCAGTACTTC
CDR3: CASSLVGRGSTFEQYF

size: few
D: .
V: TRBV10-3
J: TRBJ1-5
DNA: TGTGCCATCAGTGAGTCAGGGCCGGGGAACAATCAGCCCCAGCATTTT
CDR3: CAISESGPGNNQPQHF

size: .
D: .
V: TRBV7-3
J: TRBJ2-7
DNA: TGTGCCAGCAGCCCCGATCTTATGAGGTCCGACGAGCAGTACTTC
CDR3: CASSPDLMRSDEQYF

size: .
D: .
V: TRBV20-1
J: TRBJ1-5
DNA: TGCAGTGCTGCCTCCGCCGAGACCAATCAGCCCCAGCATTTT
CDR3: CSAASAETNQPQHF

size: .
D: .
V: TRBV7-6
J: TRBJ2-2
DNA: TGTGCCAGCAGCTTACCAAAGGGCCCCGGGGAGCTGTTTTTT
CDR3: CASSLPKGPGELFF

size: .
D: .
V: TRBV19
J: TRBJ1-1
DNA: TGTGCCAGTACCTCACTCGGGGGGAGAGGGACTGAAGCTTTCTTT
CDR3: CASTSLGGRGTEAFF

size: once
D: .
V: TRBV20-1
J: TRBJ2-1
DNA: TGCAGTGCTAGCTCCCCAAGGGGTAGTGAGCAGTTCTTC
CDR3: CSASSPRGSEQFF

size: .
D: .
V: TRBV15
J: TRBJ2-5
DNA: TGTGCCACCAGCAGTTCAGCTTTCAACCAAGCTTGGGAGACCCAGTACTTC
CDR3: CATSSSAFNQAWETQYF

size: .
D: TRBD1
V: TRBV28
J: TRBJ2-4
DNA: TGTGCCAGCGGGGGGTGGGGACAGGGGGGAAACATTCAGTACTTC
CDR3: CASGGWGQGGNIQYF

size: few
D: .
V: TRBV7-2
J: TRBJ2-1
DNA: TGTGCCAGCAGCTTAAGAGGAAAGCAGTTCTTC
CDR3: CASSLRGKQFF

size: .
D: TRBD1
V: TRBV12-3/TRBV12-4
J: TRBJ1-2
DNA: TGTGCCAGCAGTCCTACAGGGGGTCGAAATGGCTACACCTTC
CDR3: CASSPTGGRNGYTF

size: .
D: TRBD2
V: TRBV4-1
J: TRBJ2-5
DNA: TGCGCCAGCAGCCAAGTTCGACTAGCGGGACAAGAGACCCAGTACTTC
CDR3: CASSQVRLAGQETQYF

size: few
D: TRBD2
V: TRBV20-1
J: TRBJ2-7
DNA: TGCAGTGCTAGAGGGGCTAGCGGGAGGGCTCCGGACGAGCAGTACTTC
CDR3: CSARGASGRAPDEQYF

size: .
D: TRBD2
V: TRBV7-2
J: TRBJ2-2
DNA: TGTGCCAGCAGCTTATACCCCGGGACTAGCCTGGGCGGGGAGCTGTTTTTT
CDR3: CASSLYPGTSLGGELFF

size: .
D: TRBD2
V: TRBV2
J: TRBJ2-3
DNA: TGTGCCAGCAGAGCAACAGCGGGAGGGCCCCCAGATACGCAGTATTTT
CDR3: CASRATAGGPPDTQYF

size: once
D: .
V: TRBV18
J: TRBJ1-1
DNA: TGTGCCAGCTCACCAGGGCTCAACACTGAAGCTTTCTTT
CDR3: CASSPGLNTEAFF